Below are 3 T cell receptor beta chains sequenced from a single sample in a study of cytomegalovirus exposure and HLA in healthy donors. The PCR used 60 Vbeta and 13 Jbeta primers. Assay: immunoSEQ multiplex PCR; the TCRdb copy retains only in-frame clones and omits some. Here the sample spans roughly 190,000 clones, approximately 80% being singletons. Sequences were obtained from PBMCs. The receptors derive from a female donor in good health and CMV-seronegative.

The chain recombines TRBV7-2 with TRBJ2-5, with D perhaps TRBD2 (5 bases). V shed 2 bases and J shed 3 bases, with 13 bases lying between them. Germline CDR1 reads SGHTA; CDR2 reads FQGNSA. This CDR3 comprises 15 residues. As DNA, the CDR3 is TGTGCCAGCAGCTTACAAGTCACCGGGGAAGAGACCCAGTACTTC. This codes for CASSLQVTGEETQYF.

The V and J genes are TRBV28 and TRBJ2-1; D possibly corresponds to TRBD2 (6 bases). This CDR3 comprises 13 residues. Between the trimmed V and J ends, which lost 8 bases and 3 bases, there was a span of 11 bases. Germline CDR1 and CDR2: MDHEN and SYDVKM. The CDR3 nucleotides read TGTGCCAGCGGGACTGCTCTCTACAATGAGCAGTTCTTC. Translated, it gives CASGTALYNEQFF.

This chain joins TRBV28 and TRBJ1-1; 10 bases align to TRBD1. CDR1 and CDR2 (germline): MDHEN, SYDVKM. The V gene end was trimmed by 1 base and the J gene end by 5 bases; junction bases not matched to a gene: 7. The CDR3 extends over 16 amino acids. The chain's CDR3 is CASSLSLGTGATEAFF. DNA of the CDR3: TGTGCCAGCAGTTTATCCCTAGGGACAGGGGCTACTGAAGCTTTCTTT. Full variable domain (remainder filled in from reference TRBV28 and TRBJ1-1): DVKVTQSSRYLVKRTGEKVFLECVQDMDHENMFWYRQDPGLGLRLIYFSYDVKMKEKGDIPEGYSVSREKKERFSLILESASTNQTSMYLCASSLSLGTGATEAFFGQGTRLTVV.